A selection of T cell receptor beta chains follows, all from one sample in a study of human T cells and chemical hapten exposure. TCRdb re-called the RACE reads with MiXCR, one entry per CDR3 protein. Among roughly 45,000 distinct CDR3 sequences listed, 9.3% were seen once. Sequenced material: whole blood, taken in connection with sensitization to the hapten diphenylcyclopropenone (DPC). The source of these receptors is a woman aged 45-59 years with alopecia areata. Some clones in this sample may be carry-over from other donors' samples. CDR3s include the opening cysteine and the closing phenylalanine or tryptophan. The order of the fields is V gene, J gene, D gene, clone size, CDR3 DNA, CDR3 protein. D genes are given only for firm matches. Clone size is given for some rows only: seen once, a few or many times, or a class if the clone is expanded.

>TRBV12-5|TRBJ2-7|TRBD1|few
TGTGCTAGTGGTTTGGGGTGGACAGGGACAACCTACGAGCAGTACTTC
CASGLGWTGTTYEQYF
>TRBV10-2|TRBJ1-5|-|many
TGCGCCAGCAGTGTCACAGCGAGCAATCAGCCCCAGCATTTT
CASSVTASNQPQHF
>TRBV11-2|TRBJ1-6|-|few
TGTGCCAGCAGCTTAGAGAATTCACCCCTCCACTTT
CASSLENSPLHF
>TRBV2|TRBJ2-1|-|many
TGTGCCAGCACCCCAGGACGGAGAAATGAGCAGTTCTTC
CASTPGRRNEQFF
>TRBV2|TRBJ2-6|-|few
TGTGCCAGCAGGACTTATTGGTCTGGGGCCAACGTCCTGACTTTC
CASRTYWSGANVLTF
>TRBV20-1|TRBJ1-4|TRBD1|many
TGCAGTGCTCACCCGACAGGGCCTAATGAAAAACTGTTTTTT
CSAHPTGPNEKLFF
>TRBV27|TRBJ2-2|TRBD2|many
TGTGCCAGCAGTTCTATGCCCGGACTAGCCGGGGAGCTGTTTTTT
CASSSMPGLAGELFF
>TRBV20-1|TRBJ1-6|TRBD1|-
TGCAGTGCTAGAGTTGGGACAGCGGAGTCACCCCTCCACTTT
CSARVGTAESPLHF
>TRBV6-2/TRBV6-3|TRBJ1-5|-|many
TGTGCCAGCAGTTACTCGATACTCTTGGACCAGCCCCAGCATTTT
CASSYSILLDQPQHF
>TRBV4-1|TRBJ2-1|TRBD2|many
TGCGCCAGCAGGACGGGACTAACGTTCGATGAGCAGTTCTTC
CASRTGLTFDEQFF
>TRBV20-1|TRBJ1-1|TRBD1|many
TGCAGTGCCCGCATATCCGGGACAGGAAACACTGAAGCTTTCTTT
CSARISGTGNTEAFF
>TRBV7-9|TRBJ1-4|TRBD1|-
TGTGCCAGCAGCCTACAGGGGCTCACTGAAAAACTGTTTTTT
CASSLQGLTEKLFF
>TRBV20-1|TRBJ1-5|TRBD1|many
TGCAGTGCTTTGGGACAGGGGGGCAATCAGCCCCAGCATTTT
CSALGQGGNQPQHF
>TRBV7-2|TRBJ2-1|-|many
TGTGCCAGCAGCTTCGGGGGGCGGGAATACAATGAGCAGTTCTTC
CASSFGGREYNEQFF
>TRBV9|TRBJ2-5|TRBD2|many
TGTGCCAGCAGCGTAGGACTAGCAAGACAAGAGACCCAGTACTTC
CASSVGLARQETQYF
>TRBV3-1|TRBJ2-7|-|many
TGTGCCAGCAGCCTCGTGGGGGCCTCGGCTGAGCAGTACTTC
CASSLVGASAEQYF
>TRBV4-3|TRBJ1-2|-|-
TGCGCCAGCAGCCAAGATTTTGCAGGACTGAGCTATGGCTACACCTTC
CASSQDFAGLSYGYTF
>TRBV28|TRBJ2-3|-|-
TGTGCCAGCAGTTTAAAAGACCTGAACACAGATACGCAGTATTTT
CASSLKDLNTDTQYF
>TRBV7-2|TRBJ2-1|TRBD1|many
TGTGCCAGCAGCTTAGCGGGGACAGGCCGCTCCTACAATGAGCAGTTCTTC
CASSLAGTGRSYNEQFF
>TRBV20-1|TRBJ2-1|TRBD2|many
TGCAGTGCTAGCTATAGCGGGAGGGCCAATTGGAATGAGCAGTTCTTC
CSASYSGRANWNEQFF
>TRBV5-4|TRBJ2-7|TRBD2|many
TGTGCCAGCAGCTTGGTCGGGACTAGTCGCGAGCAGTACTTC
CASSLVGTSREQYF
>TRBV29-1|TRBJ1-1|-|once
TGCAGCGGCAGGGATTACACTGAAGCTTTCTTT
CSGRDYTEAFF
>TRBV12-3/TRBV12-4|TRBJ2-4|-|many
TGTGCCAGCAGCCCCTCCCCGGACGGGCGTGGTGCCAAAAACATTCAGTACTTC
CASSPSPDGRGAKNIQYF
>TRBV7-6|TRBJ2-3|-|many
TGTGCCAGCAGCTTAGGGGGCCGCACAGATACGCAGTATTTT
CASSLGGRTDTQYF
>TRBV6-5|TRBJ1-5|-|many
TGTGCCAGCAGCTCCGCCCAAGAACAGCCCCAGCATTTT
CASSSAQEQPQHF
>TRBV7-8|TRBJ1-5|-|many
TGTGCCAGCAGCTTAGGTCCAGGGAAAGCCCAGCATTTT
CASSLGPGKAQHF
>TRBV5-4|TRBJ2-7|TRBD2|many
TGTGCCAGCAGCTCAGCGGGAGGGCCCGACGAGCAGTACTTC
CASSSAGGPDEQYF